The 9 T cell receptor beta chains below all came from one sample that was sequenced in a study of graft-versus-host responses after intestinal transplantation. TCRdb's copy holds only in-frame clones and misses some; the assay was immunoSEQ multiplex PCR. The table lists tens of thousands of clones, approximately 92% of them singletons. For these TCRs, the target antigens are not known. Sequencing was performed on unstimulated CD8+ T cells sorted from spleen or lymph node cells, taken before intestinal transplant. These receptors all come from a human donor who received an intestinal transplant.

In its sample, this clone was seen once. The V and J genes are TRBV4-1 and TRBJ2-1; 9 bases match TRBD2. The germline gives CDR1 MGHRA, CDR2 YSYEKL. The CDR3 consists of 16 residues. V lost 4 bases, J lost 6 bases, and 10 bases stayed unmatched. CDR3: CASSLLVPGLANEQFF. The CDR3 DNA follows: TGCGCCAGCAGCCTGTTAGTACCGGGACTAGCCAATGAGCAGTTCTTC.

The chain couples TRBV27 to TRBJ2-3; 10 bases align to TRBD2. Germline CDR1 and CDR2: MNHEY and SMNVEV (reference sequence). The CDR3 runs 16 residues. The V segment lost 0 bases and the J segment 4 bases; nucleotides outside the gene matches: 4. The DNA for the CDR3 is TGTGCCAGCAGTTTATCGTCAGCGGGGGGGTCAGATACGCAGTATTTT. It is translated as CASSLSSAGGSDTQYF.

The CDR3 DNA reads TGTGCCAGTAGTATAGACCTCGGGGGAACAGGGGGAACAGATACGCAGTATTTT. Protein product: CASSIDLGGTGGTDTQYF. The chain carries TRBV19 and TRBJ2-3, with TRBD1 matching over 8 bases. V shed 0 bases, J shed 3 bases, and the junction held 11 bases outside the gene matches. CDR1 and CDR2 from the germline V gene are LNHDA and SQIVND (reference sequence). This CDR3 is 18 amino acids long.

V and J are TRBV6-1 and TRBJ1-1; 8 bases line up with TRBD1. Germline trimming cut 10 bases from V and 1 base from J; bases unmatched to any gene: 5. CDR1 is MNHNS, CDR2 SASEGT, per germline. This CDR3 has 13 residues. The CDR3 DNA follows: TGTGCCACCAGGACAGGGCCGAACACTGAAGCTTTCTTT. Its protein is CATRTGPNTEAFF.

The J gene is TRBJ2-7, the V gene TRBV5-4, with 9 nucleotides matching TRBD1. CDR3 length equals 14 residues. V lost 3 bases, J lost 7 bases, and 8 bases stayed unmatched. Germline CDR1 SGHNT, CDR2 YYREEE (reference sequence). CDR3 nucleotide sequence: TGTGCCAGCAGCTCCCTGACAGGGGGGGGTGAGCAGTACTTC. It specifies CASSSLTGGGEQYF.

The chain joins TRBV4-2 to TRBJ2-7, with D tentatively TRBD1 (6 bases). Germline-derived CDR1 and CDR2 are LGHNA and YNFKEQ. Deletions cut 4 bases from V and 0 bases from J, with 10 bases between. The CDR3 extends over 14 amino acids. CDR3 nucleotide sequence: TGTGCCAGCAGCCCGTCGGACAGCTCCTACGAGCAGTACTTC. Amino acids: CASSPSDSSYEQYF.

V is TRBV27 and J is TRBJ2-7; 11 bases match TRBD2. From germline, CDR1 is MNHEY and CDR2 SMNVEV (reference sequence). V shed 3 bases, J shed 0 bases, and the junction held 4 bases outside the gene matches. CDR3 length: 16 amino acids. This chain's CDR3 is CASSFSGLAGSYEQYF. CDR3 coding DNA: TGTGCCAGCAGTTTTTCCGGACTAGCGGGCTCCTACGAGCAGTACTTC.

The gene calls are TRBV19 and TRBJ1-1; unclear D gene. CDR3 length equals 15 residues. The ends were cut back, 4 bases at V and 0 bases at J, with 12 bases in the middle. Germline CDR1 is LNHDA and CDR2 is SQIVND (reference sequence). CDR3 nucleotide sequence: TGTGCCAGTAGTAGCCTCGAACAGATGAACACTGAAGCTTTCTTT. Its protein product is CASSSLEQMNTEAFF.

In nucleotides, the CDR3 is TGTGCCAGCAGCGTAGCCGGACTAGCTGCCAATGAGCAGTTCTTC. As protein: CASSVAGLAANEQFF. This chain links TRBV9 with TRBJ2-1; 8 bases match TRBD2. There are 15 residues in the CDR3. With 0 bases clipped from V and 6 bases from J, the junction kept 5 bases outside the gene matches. The germline V gene encodes CDR1 SGDLS and CDR2 YYNGEE.